Listed here are 25 T cell receptor beta chains from one sample, sequenced in a study of identifying expanded T cells in peripheral blood. TCRdb's table, derived via immunoSEQ multiplex PCR, lists solely in-frame clones and lacks some. The repertoire includes about 53,000 clones, around 81% of them detected once, and 17% sits in the top ten. The material sequenced was blood. These receptors came from a person aged 18 to 70 in good health.

V usage is TRBV6-5 and J usage is TRBJ2-2; D is undetermined. The V gene lost 5 bases and the J gene lost 0 bases, with 7 bases spanning the gap. This CDR3 spans 14 amino acids. Germline CDR1 MNHEY, CDR2 SVGAGI. CDR3 in amino acids: CASSAGSNTGELFF. In nucleotides, the CDR3 is TGTGCCAGCAGTGCCGGCTCGAACACCGGGGAGCTGTTTTTT.

This rearrangement joins TRBV7-9 to TRBJ1-4, with D unclear. In germline, CDR1 is SEHNR, CDR2 FQNEAQ (reference sequence). V lost 5 bases to trimming and J lost 5 bases, with 12 bases between them. The CDR3 covers 14 residues. CDR3 residues: CASSVISLNEKLFF. CDR3 sequence (DNA): TGTGCCAGCAGCGTTATTAGCCTCAATGAAAAACTGTTTTTT. Full variable domain (missing parts from reference TRBV7-9 and TRBJ1-4): DTGVSQNPRHKITKRGQNVTFRCDPISEHNRLYWYRQTLGQGPEFLTYFQNEAQLEKSRLLSDRFSAERPKGSFSTLEIQRTEQGDSAMYLCASSVISLNEKLFFGSGTQLSVL.

The chain joins TRBV6-4 to TRBJ2-3, with 10 positions matching TRBD2. This CDR3 region has 16 residues. The germline V gene has CDR1 MRHNA and CDR2 SNTAGT. Unmatched junction bases numbered 10, after V lost 8 bases and J lost 2 bases. CDR3: CASLKLTSGNTDTQYF. The CDR3 coding sequence is TGTGCCAGCCTAAAATTAACTAGCGGGAACACAGATACGCAGTATTTT.

V is TRBV2 and J is TRBJ1-5; D call uncertain. The CDR3 runs 13 residues. Looked up from germline, CDR1 is SNHLY and CDR2 is FYNNEI. V was shortened by 2 bases and J by 5 bases, with 7 bases between the two germline ends. As DNA, the CDR3 is TGTGCCAGCAGTGAAACGGGCTATCAGCCCCAGCATTTT. This sequence encodes CASSETGYQPQHF.

CDR3 region: CASKDFVSGNSPLHF. DNA for the CDR3: TGCGCCAGCAAAGATTTCGTCTCAGGAAATTCACCCCTCCACTTT. This chain connects TRBV5-1 to TRBJ1-6; D is undetermined. Between the trimmed V and J ends, which lost 6 bases and 7 bases, there was a span of 17 bases. Germline assignment: CDR1 SGHRS and CDR2 YFSETQ. CDR3 length equals 15 residues.

The rearrangement joins TRBV29-1 to TRBJ2-5, with a tentative D call TRBD1 (6 bases). Between the trimmed V and J ends, which lost 4 bases and 5 bases, there was a span of 17 bases. The germline CDR1 and CDR2 sequences are SQVTM and ANQGSEA. CDR3 length: 14 amino acids. CDR3 residues: CSVVRQGLRETQYF. The CDR3, as DNA: TGCAGCGTTGTAAGGCAGGGGCTTCGGGAGACCCAGTACTTC. Together with reference TRBV29-1 and TRBJ2-5, the CDR3 gives the full variable domain: SAVISQKPSRDICQRGTSLTIQCQVDSQVTMMFWYRQQPGQSLTLIATANQGSEATYESGFVIDKFPISRPNLTFSTLTVSNMSPEDSSIYLCSVVRQGLRETQYFGPGTRLLVL.

The V call is TRBV2, the J call TRBJ1-5, with no clear D. The germline V and J ends were trimmed by 1 base and 1 base, with 8 bases remaining between them. The CDR3 loop spans 15 amino acids. Germline V gene sequence: CDR1 SNHLY, CDR2 FYNNEI. The DNA of the CDR3 is TGTGCCAGCAGTGAAGAGAGGTTCAGCAATCAGCCCCAGCATTTT. Protein product: CASSEERFSNQPQHF. Full variable domain (outside the CDR3, taken from reference TRBV2 and TRBJ1-5): EPEVTQTPSHQVTQMGQEVILRCVPISNHLYFYWYRQILGQKVEFLVSFYNNEISEKSEIFDDQFSVERPDGSNFTLKIRSTKLEDSAMYFCASSEERFSNQPQHFGDGTRLSIL.

The rearrangement links TRBV4-2 to TRBJ1-5; no firm D call. V was cut by 4 bases and J by 5 bases, with 9 bases left in between. This CDR3 comprises 13 residues. Per germline, CDR1 LGHNA and CDR2 YNFKEQ. For the CDR3, the DNA is TGTGCCAGCAGCCTCGCAAGGGATCAGCCCCAGCATTTT. Its protein product is CASSLARDQPQHF.

The J gene is TRBJ2-5, the V gene TRBV11-3, with TRBD2 identical over 15 bases. V lost 3 bases and J lost 2; bases outside the gene matches: 4. CDR1 and CDR2 (germline): SGHNT, YENEEA. The CDR3 runs 17 residues. This CDR3 reads CASSLGLAGGHQETQYF. CDR3 coding DNA: TGTGCCAGCAGCTTGGGACTAGCGGGAGGTCATCAAGAGACCCAGTACTTC.

The chain combines TRBV6-1 with TRBJ2-1; D possibly corresponds to TRBD1 (5 bases). The germline CDR1 and CDR2 sequences are MNHNS and SASEGT. The CDR3 is made up of 13 amino acids. V dropped 5 bases and J dropped 2 bases, with 7 bases sitting between them. CDR3 bases: TGTGCCAGCAGTACGGACACCTACAATGAGCAGTTCTTC. It yields the protein CASSTDTYNEQFF.

This CDR3 is CASSQDHTYEQYF. CDR3 nucleotides: TGTGCCAGCTCACAGGACCATACCTACGAGCAGTACTTC. The chain recombines TRBV18 with TRBJ2-7; D is undetermined. Germline V lookup: CDR1 KGHSH, CDR2 LQKENI. The CDR3 covers 13 residues. V lost 4 bases, J lost 2 bases, and 9 bases lay in between.

V and J are TRBV6-1 and TRBJ2-1, with D possibly being TRBD1 (5 bases). The CDR3 has 15 residues. Germline V gives CDR1 MNHNS, CDR2 SASEGT. The CDR3 DNA follows: TGTGCGTTGCTTAAGTCCCCAGGGTCCTACAATGAGCAGTTCTTC. Its protein product is CALLKSPGSYNEQFF.

This chain connects TRBV27 to TRBJ2-7; 7 bases fit TRBD1. This CDR3 comprises 14 residues. Germline CDR1 and CDR2: MNHEY and SMNVEV (reference sequence). The ends lost 2 bases at V and 4 bases at J; junction bases unmatched: 5. The CDR3 sequence: CASSLVTGSYEQYF. DNA of the CDR3: TGTGCCAGCAGTTTAGTGACAGGGTCGTACGAGCAGTACTTC.

The V call is TRBV10-2, the J call TRBJ2-2; a weak D match, TRBD2 (6 bases). The CDR3 extends over 14 amino acids. Germline assignment: CDR1 WSHSY and CDR2 SAAADI. Trimming took off 5 bases at V and 1 base at J, with 8 bases between the two ends. The CDR3 DNA reads as TGCGCCAGCAGTAACGGGGGGAACACCGGGGAGCTGTTTTTT. This translates into CASSNGGNTGELFF.

The rearrangement links TRBV27 to TRBJ1-2; perhaps TRBD1 as D (5 bases). V shed 8 bases and J shed 0 bases, with 10 bases lying between them. Germline CDR1 reads MNHEY; CDR2 reads SMNVEV (reference sequence). The CDR3 runs to 13 residues. In DNA form, the CDR3 reads TGTGCCAGCGGTGGGGGGGCTAACTATGGCTACACCTTC. Encoded protein: CASGGGANYGYTF.

The J gene is TRBJ2-5, the V gene TRBV2, with 11 bases fitting TRBD2. The CDR3 has 15 residues. The V and J ends lost 4 bases and 0 bases, in that order; junction bases with no gene match: 1. Germline V gene sequence: CDR1 SNHLY, CDR2 FYNNEI. CDR3 loop: CASSGTSGYQETQYF. The CDR3 DNA is TGTGCCAGCAGTGGGACTAGCGGGTACCAAGAGACCCAGTACTTC.

This chain uses TRBV6-1 with TRBJ1-5; 7 nucleotides line up with TRBD1. In germline, CDR1 is MNHNS, CDR2 SASEGT. With V trimmed by 3 bases and J by 7 bases, 6 bases remained unmatched. CDR3 size: 14 residues. CDR3: CASSETGHRQPQHF. The DNA for the CDR3 is TGTGCCAGCAGTGAGACAGGGCACCGGCAGCCCCAGCATTTT.

The V call is TRBV19, the J call TRBJ1-5; TRBD1 is a possible D gene (6 bases). The ends were cut back, 5 bases at V and 3 bases at J, with 14 bases in the middle. Per the germline V gene, CDR1 is LNHDA and CDR2 is SQIVND (reference sequence). CDR3 length equals 15 residues. The CDR3 loop is CASSRQARNNQPQHF. The DNA for the CDR3 is TGTGCCAGTAGTCGACAGGCGAGGAACAATCAGCCCCAGCATTTT.

The chain combines TRBV4-3 with TRBJ2-1, with TRBD2 as a possible D gene (5 bases). Germline V gene data show CDR1 as LGHNA and CDR2 as YSLEER. The CDR3 consists of 15 residues. V lost 1 base to trimming and J lost 5 bases, with 12 bases between them. DNA for the CDR3: TGCGCCAGCAGCCAAGTGAGTCGGGGTGACAATGAGCAGTTCTTC. Protein sequence: CASSQVSRGDNEQFF.

The chain employs TRBV9 and TRBJ2-5; D remains ambiguous. This CDR3 spans 14 amino acids. Germline V gene sequence: CDR1 SGDLS, CDR2 YYNGEE. Between the trimmed V and J ends, which lost 0 bases and 1 base, there was a span of 7 bases. In nucleotides, the CDR3 is TGTGCCAGCAGCGTAGAAGCAGGCCAAGAGACCCAGTACTTC. Protein sequence: CASSVEAGQETQYF.

V usage is TRBV30 and J usage is TRBJ1-2; a possible D gene is TRBD1 (5 bases). The CDR3 loop spans 14 amino acids. V was shortened by 3 bases and J by 5 bases, with 16 bases between the two germline ends. Germline-derived CDR1 and CDR2 are GTSNPN and SVGIG (reference sequence). CDR3 DNA: TGTGCCTGGAGGTTGGCAGGGTCATCATATGGCTACACCTTC. Protein: CAWRLAGSSYGYTF.

The rearrangement joins TRBV7-2 to TRBJ1-2; D uncertain. V dropped 0 bases and J dropped 8 bases, with 10 bases sitting between them. There are 13 residues in the CDR3. Germline V gene data show CDR1 as SGHTA and CDR2 as FQGNSA. The CDR3 loop reads CASSLARRRGYTF. DNA for the CDR3: TGTGCCAGCAGCTTAGCGAGGCGGCGGGGCTACACCTTC.

The chain uses TRBV6-1 and TRBJ1-1, with D possibly being TRBD1 (6 bases). Germline loops: CDR1 MNHNS, CDR2 SASEGT. The CDR3 runs to 16 residues. Trimming stripped 1 base from V and 5 bases from J, with 17 bases between. The DNA for the CDR3 is TGTGCCAGCAGTGAAGGACTTGGGGGCCTGATGACTGAAGCTTTCTTT. Amino acids: CASSEGLGGLMTEAFF.

The rearrangement uses TRBV4-1 and TRBJ1-1; D uncertain. The V gene's germline CDR1 is MGHRA and CDR2 YSYEKL. The CDR3 totals 14 residues. Trimming pared 2 bases from V and 2 bases from J, leaving 9 bases between. CDR3 bases: TGCGCCAGCAGCCAATCACAGTATAACACTGAAGCTTTCTTT. Translation gives CASSQSQYNTEAFF.

V usage is TRBV5-6 and J usage is TRBJ1-2; D gene unclear. This CDR3 has 14 residues. In germline, CDR1 is SGHDT, CDR2 YYEEEE. Trimming cost V 0 bases and J 8 bases, with 14 bases left between them. CDR3: CASSLGTDLWGYTF. Written as DNA, the CDR3 is TGTGCCAGCAGCTTGGGGACTGATCTATGGGGCTACACCTTC.